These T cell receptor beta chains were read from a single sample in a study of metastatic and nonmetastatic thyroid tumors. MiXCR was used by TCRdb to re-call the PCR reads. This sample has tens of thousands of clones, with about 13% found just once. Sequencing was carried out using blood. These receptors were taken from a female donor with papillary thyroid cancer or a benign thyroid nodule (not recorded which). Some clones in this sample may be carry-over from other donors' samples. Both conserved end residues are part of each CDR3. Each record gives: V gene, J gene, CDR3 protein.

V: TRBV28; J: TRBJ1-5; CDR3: CASSSPDGNSNQPQHF
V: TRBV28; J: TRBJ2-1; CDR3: CASTRDIVYNEQFF
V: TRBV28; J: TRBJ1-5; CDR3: CASSLRGSRNQPQHF
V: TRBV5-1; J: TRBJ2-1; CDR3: CASSLGARGNEQFF
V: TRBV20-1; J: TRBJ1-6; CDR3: CSASGWDSPLHF
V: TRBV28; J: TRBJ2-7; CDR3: CASSPGQGAREQYF
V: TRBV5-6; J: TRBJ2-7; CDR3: CASSRYNSYEQYF
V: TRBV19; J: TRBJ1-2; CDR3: CASSAGGGIGFGYTF
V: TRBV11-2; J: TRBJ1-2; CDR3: CASSLDLRTYGYTF
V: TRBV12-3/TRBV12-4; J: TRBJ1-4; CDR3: CASRPGSTATNEKLFF
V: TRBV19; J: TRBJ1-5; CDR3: CASSTGQGEGNQPQHF
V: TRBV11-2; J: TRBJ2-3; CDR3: CASSLVAGGPDTQYF
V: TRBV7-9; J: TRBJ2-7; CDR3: CASSRDFSYEQYF
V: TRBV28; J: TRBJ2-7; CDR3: CASSQGIYEQYF
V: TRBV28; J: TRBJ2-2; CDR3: CASEGRLASGELFF
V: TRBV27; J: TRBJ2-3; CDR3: CASSLPPGQGADTQYF
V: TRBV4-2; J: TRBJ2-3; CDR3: CASSHRDRGEIVPGTDTQYF
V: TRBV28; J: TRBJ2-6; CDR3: CASGSGDRSSGANVLTF
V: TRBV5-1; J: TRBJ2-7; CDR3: CASSRLGNYGQYF
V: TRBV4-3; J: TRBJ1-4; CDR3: CASSQTGTGSEKLFF
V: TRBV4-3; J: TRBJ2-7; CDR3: CASSQDRTAAYEQYF
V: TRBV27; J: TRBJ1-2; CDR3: CASSSMGQGYGYTF
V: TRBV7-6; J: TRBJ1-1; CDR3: CASSLGLRTGSPTEAFF
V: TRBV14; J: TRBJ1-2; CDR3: CASSQTGYGYTF
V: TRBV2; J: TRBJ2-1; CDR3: CASSEGVEGLAANEQFF
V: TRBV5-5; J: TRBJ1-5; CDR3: CASSFAGGNQPQHF
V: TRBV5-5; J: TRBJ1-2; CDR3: CASSPRTGSNYGYTF
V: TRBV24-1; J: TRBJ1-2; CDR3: CATSGGDRESGGYTF
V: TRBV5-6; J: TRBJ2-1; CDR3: CASSLTTGINEQFF
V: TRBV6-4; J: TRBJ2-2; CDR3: CASRTGGLLVF
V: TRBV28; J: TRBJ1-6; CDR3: CASSHRFWGLSSYNSPLHF
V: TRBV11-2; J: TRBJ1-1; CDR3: CASSLMQARDTEAFF
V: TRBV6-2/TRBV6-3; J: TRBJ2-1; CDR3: CASREVSYNEQFF
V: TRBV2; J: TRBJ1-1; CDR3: CASSIGENTEAFF
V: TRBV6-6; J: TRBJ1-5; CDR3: CASSYATGAAYSNQPQHF
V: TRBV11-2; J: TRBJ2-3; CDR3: CASSQGDENTQYF
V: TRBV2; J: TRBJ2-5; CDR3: CASSWLDGKQETQYF
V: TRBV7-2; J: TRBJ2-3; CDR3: CASRRDSTDTQYF
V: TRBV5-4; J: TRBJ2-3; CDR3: CASSSTSPRGDTQYF
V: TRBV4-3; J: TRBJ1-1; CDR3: CASSQDSRAGAPEAFF
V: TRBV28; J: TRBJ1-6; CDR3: CASRQGVGSPLHF
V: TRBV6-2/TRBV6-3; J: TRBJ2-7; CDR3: CASSSPGTRSYEQYF
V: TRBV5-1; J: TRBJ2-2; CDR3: CASSLAASGRGTGELFF